Presented here are 15 T cell receptor beta chains from one specimen sequenced in a study of PD-L1 blockade in urothelial cancer. The sample's time point: pretreatment peripheral blood. Sequenced by immunoSEQ multiplex PCR; TCRdb stores in-frame clones only, minus some. The top ten clones hold approximately 1.5% of a sample with about 93,000 clones, 90% of them seen once. This sample comprised PBMCs, obtained around atezolizumab (anti-PD-L1) treatment. The receptors here all came from a man aged 55 to 69 with urothelial cancer.

The CDR3 DNA sequence: TGTGCCAGCAGTTTATCAAGTGGGCGGGAAGGCGTTGGTAGCAATCAGCCCCAGCATTTT. It yields the protein CASSLSSGREGVGSNQPQHF. The V and J genes are TRBV27 and TRBJ1-5, with D unresolved. V lost 0 bases and J lost 0, with 21 bases in between. Germline CDR1 MNHEY, CDR2 SMNVEV (reference sequence). This CDR3 contains 20 residues.

The genes are TRBV23-1 and TRBJ1-1; D may be TRBD1 (5 bases). TRBV23-1 is an ORF, and what it does is uncertain. The CDR3 has 15 amino acids. Trimming left V 6 bases short and J 3 bases short, with 17 bases between. The CDR3 region has the DNA TGCGCCAGCAGCCACCAGACCCCCAGGGACACTGAAGCTTTCTTT. Protein: CASSHQTPRDTEAFF.

This clone has only one observation. The chain recombines TRBV9 with TRBJ2-1, with TRBD1 matching 9 bases. With V trimmed by 4 bases and J by 3 bases, 5 bases remained unmatched. Germline values: CDR1 SGDLS, CDR2 YYNGEE. There are 15 residues in the CDR3. The CDR3 spells CASSLPGQGYNEQFF. DNA of the CDR3: TGTGCCAGCAGCCTGCCGGGACAGGGCTACAATGAGCAGTTCTTC.

The table lists this clone with a count of one. The V gene is TRBV15, the J gene TRBJ2-7; 9 nucleotides agree with TRBD2. J lost 4 bases, V lost 1 base, and 8 bases had no gene match. Germline CDR1 is LNHNV and CDR2 is YYDKDF (reference sequence). The CDR3 covers 16 residues. The CDR3 region is CATSRAGGGGVYEQYF. CDR3 bases: TGTGCCACCAGCAGAGCGGGCGGCGGGGGGGTATACGAGCAGTACTTC.

The chain links TRBV2 to TRBJ2-1; 8 nucleotides line up with TRBD2. From germline, CDR1 is SNHLY and CDR2 FYNNEI. J lost 3 bases, V lost 5 bases, and 6 bases had no gene match. The CDR3 spans 15 residues. CDR3 sequence (DNA): TGTGCCAGCAGTTCCGAGCGGGAGAACTACAATGAGCAGTTCTTC. Protein product: CASSSERENYNEQFF.

V usage is TRBV6-6 and J usage is TRBJ2-2; weak D call: TRBD1 (6 bases). Trimming removed 4 bases at V and 7 bases at J, with 16 bases between. The CDR3 runs to 15 residues. In germline, CDR1 is MNHNY, CDR2 SVGAGI (reference sequence). CDR3 sequence reads: CASSSRTVNGGELFF. In nucleotides, the CDR3 is TGTGCCAGCAGTTCCCGGACAGTTAATGGCGGGGAGCTGTTTTTT.

The genes are TRBV9 and TRBJ2-6; 7 positions agree with TRBD1. V trimming: 2 bases; J trimming: 1 base; junction bases outside the gene matches: 0. The germline gives CDR1 SGDLS, CDR2 YYNGEE. CDR3 size: 15 residues. The CDR3 reads CASSVTGSGANVLTF. The CDR3 region has the DNA TGTGCCAGCAGCGTGACAGGGTCTGGGGCCAACGTCCTGACTTTC.

The chain links TRBV5-1 to TRBJ1-4; D might be TRBD1 (5 bases). This CDR3 is built from 15 residues. Germline-derived CDR1 and CDR2 are SGHRS and YFSETQ. V shed 4 bases and J shed 8 bases, with 18 bases lying between them. CDR3 coding DNA: TGCGCCAGCAGCCTAACAGGTGCCTCAGGGGAAAAACTGTTTTTT. Amino acids: CASSLTGASGEKLFF.

The V call is TRBV28, the J call TRBJ2-1; 9 nucleotides align to TRBD1. The trim removed 5 bases at V and 3 bases at J, leaving 5 bases unmatched. The CDR3 loop spans 15 amino acids. Germline CDR1 is MDHEN and CDR2 is SYDVKM. The CDR3 DNA reads TGTGCCAGCAGTACTACGGGACAGGGCTACAATGAGCAGTTCTTC. Its protein product is CASSTTGQGYNEQFF.

Written as DNA, the CDR3 is TGTGCCAGTAGTATGACAGGGACCACAGATACGCAGTATTTT. Translation gives CASSMTGTTDTQYF. The genes are TRBV19 and TRBJ2-3; 7 bases match TRBD1. The V gene end was trimmed by 3 bases and the J gene end by 2 bases; junction bases not matched to a gene: 2. The CDR3 is 14 residues long. The germline CDR1 and CDR2 sequences are LNHDA and SQIVND (reference sequence).

This clone has a handful of counts. Sequence at one end of the junction differs from germline and may be a read error. The chain is built from TRBV5-4 and TRBJ1-2, with 10 bases identical to TRBD1. The germline V gene encodes CDR1 SGHNT and CDR2 YYREEE (reference sequence). The CDR3 is 13 amino acids. For the CDR3, the DNA is TGTGCCAGCAGCTTGGGGGGACAGGGGAAATCCGCCTTC. Translating gives CASSLGGQGKSAF.

The rearrangement joins TRBV18 to TRBJ2-1; the match to TRBD2 covers 13 bases. There are 13 residues in the CDR3. CDR1 is KGHSH, CDR2 LQKENI, per germline. Unmatched junction bases numbered 0, after V lost 7 bases and J lost 6 bases. CDR3 sequence: CASWTSGSNEQFF. CDR3 in DNA: TGTGCCAGCTGGACTAGCGGGAGCAATGAGCAGTTCTTC.

The chain couples TRBV4-2 to TRBJ1-4, with unresolved D. CDR1 is LGHNA, CDR2 YNFKEQ, per germline. V was clipped by 1 base and J by 8 bases, with 5 bases between them. The CDR3 contains 12 residues. CDR3 in amino acids: CASSQGEEKLFF. CDR3 DNA sequence: TGTGCCAGCAGCCAAGGAGAAGAAAAACTGTTTTTT.

The chain recombines TRBV14 with TRBJ2-1; the match to TRBD1 covers 7 bases. The germline gives CDR1 SGHDN, CDR2 FVKESK. V was pared by 7 bases and J by 2 bases, with 5 bases of the junction left unmatched. This CDR3 has 14 amino acids. In DNA, the CDR3 is TGTGCCAGCAAAAGACAGGGTCCCTACAATGAGCAGTTCTTC. Translated: CASKRQGPYNEQFF. Using reference TRBV14 and TRBJ2-1 for the parts outside the CDR3, the full variable domain is EAGVTQFPSHSVIEKGQTVTLRCDPISGHDNLYWYRRVMGKEIKFLLHFVKESKQDESGMPNNRFLAERTGGTYSTLKVQPAELEDSGVYFCASKRQGPYNEQFFGPGTRLTVL.

The chain combines TRBV5-4 with TRBJ2-1, with a weak D call TRBD1 (6 bases). Trimming cost V 1 base and J 4 bases, with 15 bases left between them. The germline V gene has CDR1 SGHNT and CDR2 YYREEE (reference sequence). The CDR3 is 16 amino acids. In DNA, the CDR3 is TGTGCCAGCAGCTTGTTCACAGGGTCGGGATACAATGAGCAGTTCTTC. It encodes CASSLFTGSGYNEQFF.